The clone carrying this T cell receptor (beta chain) was recorded a few times. Antigen unknown. These data are taken from a study of immune evolution from preneoplasia to lung adenocarcinoma. Study-level results: Top clone frequencies peaked in normal lung, apparently declining through invasive adenocarcinoma.

Using immunoSEQ multiplex PCR, the repertoire was profiled, and TCRdb retains in-frame clones only, with some absent. The sample lists around 11,000 clones; about four fifths were seen once. Between the mid-2010s and the late 2010s, patients underwent resection in Japan or China. Trimming cost V 2 bases and J 4 bases, with 4 bases left between them. Germline V gene lookup returns CDR1 SGHTS and CDR2 YDEGEE. CDR3 length equals 12 residues. The source is an older person with lung adenocarcinoma. Specimen: FFPE minimally invasive lung adenocarcinoma tissue. The chain employs TRBV5-8 and TRBJ2-1; D is ambiguous. This chain's CDR3 is CASSFTYNEQFF. In nucleotides, the CDR3 is TGTGCCAGCAGCTTTACATACAATGAGCAGTTCTTC.